This T cell receptor (beta chain) was documented in a study of PD-1 blockade in classical Hodgkin lymphoma. Study findings and constraints: CD4+ TCR diversity climbed significantly by C4D1, unlike CD8+ TCR diversity. Those achieving complete response showed baseline diversity like newly diagnosed patients. Newly diagnosed patients were reported to exhibit reduced baseline TCR diversity relative to healthy donors.

Concerning this clone: Its antigen is not known.

Produced via immunoSEQ multiplex PCR; TCRdb's table is partial and in-frame only. The repertoire holds 10,000 to 15,000 clones, with 65% to 80% as singletons. Germline V gene sequence: CDR1 MNHEY, CDR2 SMNVEV (reference sequence). The CDR3 totals 12 residues. Trimming took off 6 bases at V and 7 bases at J, with 12 bases between the two ends. Every patient relapsed after autologous stem cell transplantation, and brentuximab vedotin exposure varied. The investigators isolated CD8+ T cells from thawed PBMCs using magnetic negative selection. The receptor was isolated from a human donor with classical Hodgkin lymphoma. V and J are TRBV27 and TRBJ2-5, with D maybe TRBD1 (5 bases). The sequenced sample was CD8+ T cells from blood, obtained at baseline. CDR3 in amino acids: CASSRVQGTQYF. The CDR3 bases are TGTGCCAGCAGCCGAGTCCAGGGGACCCAGTACTTC.